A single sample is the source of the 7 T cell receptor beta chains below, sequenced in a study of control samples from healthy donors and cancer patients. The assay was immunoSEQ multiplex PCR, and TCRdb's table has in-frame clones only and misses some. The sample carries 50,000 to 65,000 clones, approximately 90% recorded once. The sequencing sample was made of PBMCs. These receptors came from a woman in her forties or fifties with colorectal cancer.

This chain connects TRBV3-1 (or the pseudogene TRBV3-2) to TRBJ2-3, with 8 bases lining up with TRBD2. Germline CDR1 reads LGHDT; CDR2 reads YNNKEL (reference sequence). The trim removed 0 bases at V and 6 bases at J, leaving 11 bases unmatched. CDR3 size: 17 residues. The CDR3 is CASSQEVAGGFVDTQYF. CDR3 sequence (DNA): TGTGCCAGCAGCCAAGAGGTGGCGGGGGGTTTCGTCGATACGCAGTATTTT.

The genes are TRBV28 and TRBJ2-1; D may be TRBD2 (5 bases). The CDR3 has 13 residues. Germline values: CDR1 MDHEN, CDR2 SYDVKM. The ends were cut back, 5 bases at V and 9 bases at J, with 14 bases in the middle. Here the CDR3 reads CASSQRRNGEQFF. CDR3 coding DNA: TGTGCCAGCAGTCAGCGGAGAAACGGTGAGCAGTTCTTC.

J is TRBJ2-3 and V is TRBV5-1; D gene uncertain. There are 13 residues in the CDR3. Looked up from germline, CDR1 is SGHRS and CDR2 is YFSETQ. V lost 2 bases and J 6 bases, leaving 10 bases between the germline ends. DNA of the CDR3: TGCGCCAGCAGCTTTAGGGCTTTCGATACGCAGTATTTT. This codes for CASSFRAFDTQYF. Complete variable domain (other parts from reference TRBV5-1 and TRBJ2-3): KAGVTQTPRYLIKTRGQQVTLSCSPISGHRSVSWYQQTPGQGLQFLFEYFSETQRNKGNFPGRFSGRQFSNSRSEMNVSTLELGDSALYLCASSFRAFDTQYFGPGTRLTVL.

The CDR3 loop reads CASSQAGTATNEKLFF. The CDR3 DNA reads TGCGCCAGCAGCCAAGCCGGGACAGCAACTAATGAAAAACTGTTTTTT. The chain uses TRBV4-1 and TRBJ1-4; TRBD1 agrees at 7 bases. The germline V gene encodes CDR1 MGHRA and CDR2 YSYEKL. V lost 1 base and J lost 0; bases outside the gene matches: 2. The length of the CDR3 is 16 residues.

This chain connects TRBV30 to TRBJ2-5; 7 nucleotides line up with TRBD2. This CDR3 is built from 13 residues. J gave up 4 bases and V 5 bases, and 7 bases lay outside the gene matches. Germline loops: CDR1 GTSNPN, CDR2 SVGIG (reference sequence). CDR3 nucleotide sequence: TGTGCCTGGGCCCGGGGGGTTCGAGAGACCCAGTACTTC. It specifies CAWARGVRETQYF.

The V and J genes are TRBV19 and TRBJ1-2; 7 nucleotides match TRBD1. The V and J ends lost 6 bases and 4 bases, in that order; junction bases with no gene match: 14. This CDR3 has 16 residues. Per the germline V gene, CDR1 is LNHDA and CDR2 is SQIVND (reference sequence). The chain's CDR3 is CASSFPSLGGVYGYTF. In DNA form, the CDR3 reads TGTGCCAGTAGCTTCCCTTCGTTAGGGGGCGTCTATGGCTACACCTTC. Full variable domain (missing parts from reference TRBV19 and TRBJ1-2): DGGITQSPKYLFRKEGQNVTLSCEQNLNHDAMYWYRQDPGQGLRLIYYSQIVNDFQKGDIAEGYSVSREKKESFPLTVTSAQKNPTAFYLCASSFPSLGGVYGYTFGSGTRLTVV.

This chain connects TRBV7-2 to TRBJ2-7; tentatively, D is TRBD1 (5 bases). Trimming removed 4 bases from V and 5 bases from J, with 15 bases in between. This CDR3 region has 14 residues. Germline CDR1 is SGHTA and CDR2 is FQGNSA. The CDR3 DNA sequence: TGTGCCAGCAGCTCATTCCAGGGTTCGAACGAGCAGTACTTC. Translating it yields CASSSFQGSNEQYF.